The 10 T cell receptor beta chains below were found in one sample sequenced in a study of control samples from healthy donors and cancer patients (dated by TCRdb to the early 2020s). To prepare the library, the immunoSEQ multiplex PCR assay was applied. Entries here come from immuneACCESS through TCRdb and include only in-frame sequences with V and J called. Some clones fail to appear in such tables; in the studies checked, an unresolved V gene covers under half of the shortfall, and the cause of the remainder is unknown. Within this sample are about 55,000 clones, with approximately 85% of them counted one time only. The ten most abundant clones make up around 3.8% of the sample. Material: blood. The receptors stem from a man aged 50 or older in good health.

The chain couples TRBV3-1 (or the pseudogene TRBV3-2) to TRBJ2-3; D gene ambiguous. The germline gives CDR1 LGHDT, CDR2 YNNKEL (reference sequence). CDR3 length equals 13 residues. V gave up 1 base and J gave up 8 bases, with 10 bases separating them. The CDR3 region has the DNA TGTGCCAGCAGCCAAGTTGGGATGGTTACGCAGTATTTT. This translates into CASSQVGMVTQYF.

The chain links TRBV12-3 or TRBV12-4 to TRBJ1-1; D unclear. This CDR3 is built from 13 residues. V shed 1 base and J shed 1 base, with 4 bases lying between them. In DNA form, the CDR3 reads TGTGCCAGCAGTTTAGGAGAGAACACTGAAGCTTTCTTT. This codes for CASSLGENTEAFF.

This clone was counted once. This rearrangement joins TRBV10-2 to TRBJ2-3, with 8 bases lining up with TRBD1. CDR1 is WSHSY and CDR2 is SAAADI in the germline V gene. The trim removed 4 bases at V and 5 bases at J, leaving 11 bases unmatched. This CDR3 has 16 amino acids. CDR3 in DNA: TGCGCCAGCAGTGTGGCAGGGGGCAATGGGGGAGATACGCAGTATTTT. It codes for CASSVAGGNGGDTQYF.

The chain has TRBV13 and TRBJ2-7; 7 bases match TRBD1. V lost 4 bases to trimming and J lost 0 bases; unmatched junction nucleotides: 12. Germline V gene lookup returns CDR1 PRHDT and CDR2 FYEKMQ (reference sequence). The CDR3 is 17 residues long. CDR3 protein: CASSSIIKRDSSYEQYF. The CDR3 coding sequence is TGTGCCAGCAGCTCCATAATTAAGAGGGACAGCTCCTACGAGCAGTACTTC.

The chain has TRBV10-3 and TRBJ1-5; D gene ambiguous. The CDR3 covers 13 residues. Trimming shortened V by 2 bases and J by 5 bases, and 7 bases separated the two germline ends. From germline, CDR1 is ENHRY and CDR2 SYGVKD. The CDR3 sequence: CAISEPPDQPQHF. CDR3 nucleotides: TGTGCCATCAGTGAGCCCCCGGATCAGCCCCAGCATTTT.

The DNA of the CDR3 is TGTGCCAGCAGCAAGGGTAAAATGCAGGGGTCCACTGAAGCTTTCTTT. Amino acid sequence: CASSKGKMQGSTEAFF. The chain recombines TRBV13 with TRBJ1-1; D is perhaps TRBD1 (6 bases). Germline CDR1 PRHDT, CDR2 FYEKMQ (reference sequence). Trimming cost V 5 bases and J 4 bases, with 20 bases left between them. The CDR3 extends over 16 amino acids.

The CDR3 spells CASSLGTSGNNNEQFF. As DNA, the CDR3 is TGTGCCAGCAGCCTCGGGACTAGCGGGAATAACAATGAGCAGTTCTTC. This chain links TRBV3-1 (or the pseudogene TRBV3-2) with TRBJ2-1; 13 bases fit TRBD2. Unmatched junction bases numbered 5, after V lost 4 bases and J lost 5 bases. The CDR3 is 16 amino acids. CDR1 and CDR2 (germline): LGHDT, YNNKEL (reference sequence).

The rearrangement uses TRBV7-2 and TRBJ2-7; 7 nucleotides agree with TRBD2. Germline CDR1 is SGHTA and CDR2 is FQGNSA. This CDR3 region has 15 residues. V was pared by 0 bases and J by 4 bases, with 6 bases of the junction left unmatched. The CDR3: CASSLAGGSTYEQYF. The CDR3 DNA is TGTGCCAGCAGCTTAGCTGGCGGGAGTACGTACGAGCAGTACTTC. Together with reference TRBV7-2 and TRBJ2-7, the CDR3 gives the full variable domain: GAGVSQSPSNKVTEKGKDVELRCDPISGHTALYWYRQSLGQGLEFLIYFQGNSAPDKSGLPSDRFSAERTGGSVSTLTIQRTQQEDSAVYLCASSLAGGSTYEQYFGPGTRLTVT.

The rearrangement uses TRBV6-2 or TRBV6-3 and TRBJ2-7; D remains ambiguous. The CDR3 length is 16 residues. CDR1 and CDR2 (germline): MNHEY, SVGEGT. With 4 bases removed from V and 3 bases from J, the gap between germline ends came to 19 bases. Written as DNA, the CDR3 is TGTGCCAGCAGTTCCATAGAGGCGGAAAAAGACTACGAGCAGTACTTC. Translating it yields CASSSIEAEKDYEQYF.

CDR3 DNA: TGTGCCAGCAGCTCGCAGAATCTCCCTTACAATGAGCAGTTCTTC. Its translation is CASSSQNLPYNEQFF. V usage is TRBV9 and J usage is TRBJ2-1; D not certain. This CDR3 has 15 amino acids. V lost 4 bases and J 4 bases, leaving 15 bases between the germline ends. Germline assignment: CDR1 SGDLS and CDR2 YYNGEE.